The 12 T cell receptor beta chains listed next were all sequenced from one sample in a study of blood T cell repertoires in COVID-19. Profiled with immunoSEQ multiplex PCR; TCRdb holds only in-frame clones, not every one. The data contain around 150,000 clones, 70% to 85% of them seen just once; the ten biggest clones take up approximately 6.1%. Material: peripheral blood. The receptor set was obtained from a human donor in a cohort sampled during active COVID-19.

This chain's CDR3 is CASSYLVFSGPNEQFF. In nucleotides, the CDR3 is TGTGCCAGCAGTTACCTCGTTTTCAGCGGTCCTAATGAGCAGTTCTTC. The J gene is TRBJ2-1, the V gene TRBV6-5; the D gene is possibly TRBD2 (5 bases). Germline lookup yields CDR1 MNHEY and CDR2 SVGAGI. The CDR3 runs 16 residues. V gave up 2 bases and J gave up 7 bases, with 18 bases separating them.

CDR3 sequence: CSVGNGVDTGELFF. As DNA, the CDR3 is TGCAGCGTTGGAAACGGGGTCGACACCGGGGAGCTGTTTTTT. The J gene is TRBJ2-2, the V gene TRBV29-1; possible D gene TRBD2, 5 bases. This CDR3 region has 14 residues. V lost 4 bases and J lost 3, with 12 bases in between. CDR1 SQVTM and CDR2 ANQGSEA come from the germline V gene.

The CDR3 sequence: CASSYSITTEGDEQYF. CDR3 sequence (DNA): TGTGCCAGCAGTTACTCGATTACCACAGAGGGGGACGAGCAGTACTTC. The chain uses TRBV6-2 or TRBV6-3 and TRBJ2-7; perhaps TRBD1 as D (6 bases). This CDR3 comprises 16 residues. The germline V and J ends were trimmed by 0 bases and 5 bases, with 17 bases remaining between them. Per germline, CDR1 MNHEY and CDR2 SVGEGT.

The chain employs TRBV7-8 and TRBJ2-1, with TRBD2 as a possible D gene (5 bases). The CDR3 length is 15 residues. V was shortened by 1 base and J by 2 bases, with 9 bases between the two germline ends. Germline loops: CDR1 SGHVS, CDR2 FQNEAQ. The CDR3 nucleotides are TGTGCCAGCAGCTTAGAAGCCGGGGCCTACAATGAGCAGTTCTTC. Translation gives CASSLEAGAYNEQFF.

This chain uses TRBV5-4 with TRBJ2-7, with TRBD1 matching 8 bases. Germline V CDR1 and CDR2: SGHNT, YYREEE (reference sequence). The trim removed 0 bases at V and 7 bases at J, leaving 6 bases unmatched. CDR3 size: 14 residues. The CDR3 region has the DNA TGTGCCAGCAGCTTGGAGCAGGGGGCGGGGGAGCAGTACTTC. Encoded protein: CASSLEQGAGEQYF.

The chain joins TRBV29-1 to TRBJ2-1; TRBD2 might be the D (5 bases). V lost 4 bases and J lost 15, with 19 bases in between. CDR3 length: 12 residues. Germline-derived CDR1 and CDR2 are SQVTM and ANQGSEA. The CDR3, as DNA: TGCAGCGTTGTAGTTTCCGGGGTGAAATGGTTCTTC. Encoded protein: CSVVVSGVKWFF.

Here the CDR3 reads CASSQTPEGNTIYF. The CDR3, as DNA: TGTGCCAGCAGCCAAACACCGGAGGGAAACACCATATATTTT. The V and J genes are TRBV7-2 and TRBJ1-3; no reliable D call. CDR3 length: 14 amino acids. CDR1 is SGHTA, CDR2 FQGNSA, per germline. Trimming shortened V by 5 bases and J by 4 bases, and 12 bases separated the two germline ends.

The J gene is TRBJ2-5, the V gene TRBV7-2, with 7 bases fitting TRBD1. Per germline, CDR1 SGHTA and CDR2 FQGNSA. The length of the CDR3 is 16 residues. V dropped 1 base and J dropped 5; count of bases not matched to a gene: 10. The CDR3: CASSLGGQVPGETQYF. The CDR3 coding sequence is TGTGCCAGCAGCTTAGGAGGACAGGTCCCGGGGGAGACCCAGTACTTC.

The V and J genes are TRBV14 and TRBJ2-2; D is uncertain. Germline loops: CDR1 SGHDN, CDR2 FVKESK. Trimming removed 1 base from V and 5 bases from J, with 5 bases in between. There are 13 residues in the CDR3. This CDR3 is CASSQVRTGELFF. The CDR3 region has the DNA TGTGCCAGCAGCCAAGTGCGGACCGGGGAGCTGTTTTTT.

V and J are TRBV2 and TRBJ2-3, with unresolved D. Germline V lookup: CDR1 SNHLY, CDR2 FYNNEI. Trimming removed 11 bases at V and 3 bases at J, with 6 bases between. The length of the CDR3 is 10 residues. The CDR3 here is CAASTDTQYF. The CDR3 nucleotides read TGTGCCGCCAGTACAGATACGCAGTATTTT.

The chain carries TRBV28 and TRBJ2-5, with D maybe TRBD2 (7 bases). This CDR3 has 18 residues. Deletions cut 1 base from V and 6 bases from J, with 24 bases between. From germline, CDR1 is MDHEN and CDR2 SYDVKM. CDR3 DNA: TGTGCCAGCAGTTTATCCCACGTTAGGGGGGGGGCGTTGAAGACCCAGTACTTC. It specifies CASSLSHVRGGALKTQYF.

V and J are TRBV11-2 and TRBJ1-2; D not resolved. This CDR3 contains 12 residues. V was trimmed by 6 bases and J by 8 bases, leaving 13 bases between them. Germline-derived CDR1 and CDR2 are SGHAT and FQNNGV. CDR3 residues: CASRENRRGYTF. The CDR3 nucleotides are TGTGCCAGCAGGGAGAATCGTCGGGGCTACACCTTC.